This note documents a single T cell receptor beta chain sequence. Germline V gene sequence: CDR1 SGHRS, CDR2 YFSETQ. The CDR3 is 12 residues long. Between the trimmed V and J ends, which lost 5 bases and 1 base, there was a span of 6 bases. Data came from immunoSEQ multiplex PCR; TCRdb stores just in-frame clones and leaves some out. The table has about 71,000 clones, about 88% seen once. The source of the sample is a study of blood T cell repertoires in COVID-19. The rearrangement joins TRBV5-1 to TRBJ1-1; TRBD1 might be the D (5 bases). The clonotype comes from a man aged 50 to 60 with active COVID-19. Sequenced: peripheral blood. CDR3 loop: CASSTGNTEAFF. CDR3 nucleotide sequence: TGCGCCAGCAGTACAGGGAACACTGAAGCTTTCTTT.